The 27 T cell receptor beta chains presented below share a single source sample, sequenced in a study of T cell responses to AZD1222 COVID-19 vaccine. Sequenced by immunoSEQ multiplex PCR; TCRdb stores in-frame clones only, minus some. The data show fewer than 100,000 clones, around 85% seen once. Material: peripheral blood, obtained 28 days after the second AZD1222 dose. The receptors were gathered from an adult who received the AZD1222 COVID-19 vaccine.

CDR3 in amino acids: CSAASQVNTEAFF. CDR3 nucleotides: TGCAGCGCTGCCAGTCAGGTGAACACTGAAGCTTTCTTT. V and J are TRBV29-1 and TRBJ1-1; no definite D call. CDR1 is SQVTM, CDR2 ANQGSEA, per germline. The ends were cut back, 7 bases at V and 0 bases at J, with 12 bases in the middle. CDR3 length: 13 residues. The full variable domain, with the rest looked up from reference TRBV29-1 and TRBJ1-1, is SAVISQKPSRDICQRGTSLTIQCQVDSQVTMMFWYRQQPGQSLTLIATANQGSEATYESGFVIDKFPISRPNLTFSTLTVSNMSPEDSSIYLCSAASQVNTEAFFGQGTRLTVV.

The V gene is TRBV3-1 (or the pseudogene TRBV3-2), the J gene TRBJ1-2, with 7 positions matching TRBD1. CDR1 is LGHDT and CDR2 is YNNKEL in the germline V gene (reference sequence). This CDR3 comprises 16 residues. V lost 4 bases to trimming and J lost 3 bases; unmatched junction nucleotides: 11. CDR3: CASSRRPGGNDYGYTF. The CDR3 nucleotides read TGTGCCAGCAGCCGAAGGCCAGGGGGGAATGACTATGGCTACACCTTC.

The chain has TRBV5-1 and TRBJ1-1; D unresolved. The germline CDR1 and CDR2 sequences are SGHRS and YFSETQ. This CDR3 spans 15 amino acids. The V and J ends lost 0 bases and 1 base respectively, with 10 bases between them. Here the CDR3 reads CASSLDRSWNTEAFF. The CDR3 nucleotides read TGCGCCAGCAGCTTGGACCGGTCTTGGAACACTGAAGCTTTCTTT.

V and J are TRBV2 and TRBJ1-2, with D possibly matching TRBD1 (6 bases). Germline V lookup: CDR1 SNHLY, CDR2 FYNNEI. Trimming left V 2 bases short and J 4 bases short, with 14 bases between. This CDR3 region has 15 residues. As DNA, the CDR3 is TGTGCCAGCAGTGAATTAGAGGACAGCTTCTATGGCTACACCTTC. Encoded protein: CASSELEDSFYGYTF.

The V and J genes are TRBV10-3 and TRBJ1-3; D uncertain. The CDR3 is 17 residues long. CDR1 is ENHRY and CDR2 is SYGVKD in the germline V gene. V dropped 4 bases and J dropped 0 bases, with 16 bases sitting between them. The CDR3 DNA is TGTGCCATCAGTGCGACGAGTAATCCGATCTCTGGAAACACCATATATTTT. Its translation is CAISATSNPISGNTIYF.

The rearrangement joins TRBV7-2 to TRBJ2-1; D possibly corresponds to TRBD2 (5 bases). CDR1 and CDR2 from the germline V gene are SGHTA and FQGNSA. The V and J ends lost 1 base and 4 bases respectively, with 14 bases between them. The CDR3 length is 16 residues. In nucleotides, the CDR3 is TGTGCCAGCAGCTTAGGAGGATCTGGAGGATACAATGAGCAGTTCTTC. This gives the protein CASSLGGSGGYNEQFF.

The chain has TRBV2 and TRBJ2-2, with D maybe TRBD2 (6 bases). CDR3 length: 17 residues. Trimming stripped 6 bases from V and 6 bases from J, with 23 bases between. Germline lookup yields CDR1 SNHLY and CDR2 FYNNEI. This chain's CDR3 is CASSFSGPREGAGELFF. The CDR3 coding sequence is TGTGCCAGCAGCTTTAGCGGACCTAGAGAAGGGGCCGGGGAGCTGTTTTTT.

This clone is a singleton in its sample. The chain recombines TRBV6-1 with TRBJ1-1; 7 bases line up with TRBD1. J was trimmed by 4 bases and V by 2 bases; bases with no gene match: 4. There are 14 residues in the CDR3. From germline, CDR1 is MNHNS and CDR2 SASEGT. The CDR3 here is CASSEQQGGTEAFF. The CDR3 region has the DNA TGTGCCAGCAGTGAACAGCAGGGGGGCACTGAAGCTTTCTTT.

The V and J genes are TRBV7-2 and TRBJ2-7; D is undetermined. Germline V gene sequence: CDR1 SGHTA, CDR2 FQGNSA. The CDR3 has 15 residues. V dropped 3 bases and J dropped 5 bases, with 17 bases sitting between them. The CDR3: CASSLGWGRWNEQYF. The DNA for the CDR3 is TGTGCCAGCAGCTTGGGGTGGGGTAGGTGGAACGAGCAGTACTTC.

The chain is built from TRBV18 and TRBJ2-4; D is unresolved. Germline CDR1 is KGHSH and CDR2 is LQKENI. CDR3 length: 15 residues. The ends were cut back, 3 bases at V and 3 bases at J, with 12 bases in the middle. The CDR3 DNA is TGTGCCAGCTCACCGGAACGGTGGGACAAAAACATTCAGTACTTC. The encoded protein is CASSPERWDKNIQYF.

V gene TRBV21-1 combines with J gene TRBJ2-4; no DNA check was done on the table's D call, TRBD2. TRBV21-1 is assigned pseudogene status. The CDR3 consists of 16 residues. CDR3 amino acids: CASIKGGELAKNIQYF. As DNA, the CDR3 is TGTGCCAGCATCAAGGGTGGAGAACTAGCCAAAAACATTCAGTACTTC.

The gene calls are TRBV4-3 and TRBJ1-2; D not resolved. The CDR3 is 13 amino acids. The germline V gene encodes CDR1 LGHNA and CDR2 YSLEER. With 4 bases removed from V and 1 base from J, the gap between germline ends came to 7 bases. The CDR3 is CASSPEYNYGYTF. For the CDR3, the DNA is TGCGCCAGCAGCCCAGAGTATAACTATGGCTACACCTTC.

The chain carries TRBV7-3 and TRBJ1-1; D not resolved. Trimming removed 3 bases at V and 0 bases at J, with 14 bases between. The germline V gene has CDR1 SGHTA and CDR2 FQGTGA. There are 16 residues in the CDR3. DNA of the CDR3: TGTGCCAGCAGCTTGCTCCCCGCCATGATGAACACTGAAGCTTTCTTT. This sequence encodes CASSLLPAMMNTEAFF.

The chain couples TRBV10-3 to TRBJ2-5; 8 bases agree with TRBD2. Unmatched junction bases numbered 11, after V lost 6 bases and J lost 2 bases. The CDR3 runs to 16 residues. The V gene's germline CDR1 is ENHRY and CDR2 SYGVKD. CDR3 in amino acids: CAISEGVAGLQETQYF. In nucleotides, the CDR3 is TGTGCCATCAGCGAAGGGGTAGCGGGGTTACAAGAGACCCAGTACTTC.

This rearrangement joins TRBV3-1 (or the pseudogene TRBV3-2) to TRBJ1-1; unclear D gene. Germline-derived CDR1 and CDR2 are LGHDT and YNNKEL (reference sequence). V dropped 3 bases and J dropped 2 bases, with 10 bases sitting between them. This CDR3 is 14 amino acids long. The CDR3 coding sequence is TGTGCCAGCAGCCACGATGGTGCAAACACTGAAGCTTTCTTT. Translated: CASSHDGANTEAFF.

The chain is built from TRBV3-1 (or the pseudogene TRBV3-2) and TRBJ2-2, with a possible D match to TRBD1 (6 bases). The germline V gene has CDR1 LGHDT and CDR2 YNNKEL (reference sequence). The CDR3 is 15 residues long. The V end was cut by 3 bases, the J end by 4 bases, with 12 bases between. The CDR3 loop is CASSHRTVLTGELFF. As DNA, the CDR3 is TGTGCCAGCAGCCACCGGACAGTACTCACCGGGGAGCTGTTTTTT.

The chain joins TRBV4-1 to TRBJ2-7, with D perhaps matching TRBD1 (6 bases). Germline lookup yields CDR1 MGHRA and CDR2 YSYEKL. Between the trimmed V and J ends, which lost 0 bases and 7 bases, there was a span of 16 bases. The CDR3 has 15 residues. CDR3 amino acids: CASSQETGLVWEQYF. The DNA for the CDR3 is TGCGCCAGCAGCCAAGAGACAGGATTGGTGTGGGAGCAGTACTTC.

The V call is TRBV6-5, the J call TRBJ2-7, with 8 bases that match TRBD1. V lost 2 bases, J lost 2 bases, and 8 bases stayed unmatched. The germline V gene encodes CDR1 MNHEY and CDR2 SVGAGI. This CDR3 spans 16 amino acids. The CDR3 DNA sequence: TGTGCCAGCAGTTACGCACAACCGGGACAGGCCTACGAGCAGTACTTC. Protein: CASSYAQPGQAYEQYF.

This clone has only one observation. The junction does not match germline at one end; this may be a read error. The gene calls are TRBV7-8 and TRBJ2-1, with D maybe TRBD1 (5 bases). In germline, CDR1 is SGHVS, CDR2 FQNEAQ. The CDR3 is 16 amino acids. CDR3 nucleotide sequence: TGTGCCAGCAACTTAGTTCGGCCAGGGAAAGTCAATGAGCAGTTCTTC. As protein: CASNLVRPGKVNEQFF.

The V call is TRBV19, the J call TRBJ2-2, with TRBD1 as a possible D gene (6 bases). Trimming stripped 5 bases from V and 0 bases from J, with 13 bases between. The CDR3 has 16 amino acids. The germline gives CDR1 LNHDA, CDR2 SQIVND (reference sequence). The CDR3 DNA reads TGTGCCAGTAGTCTACAGGGCCAAACGAACACCGGGGAGCTGTTTTTT. Translating gives CASSLQGQTNTGELFF.

The chain recombines TRBV29-1 with TRBJ2-7; unclear D gene. V lost 1 base to trimming and J lost 4 bases, with 20 bases between them. Germline values: CDR1 SQVTM, CDR2 ANQGSEA. The CDR3 totals 16 residues. The CDR3 is CSVEGLAEKGRYEQYF. In DNA form, the CDR3 reads TGCAGCGTTGAAGGCTTGGCGGAGAAGGGCAGGTACGAGCAGTACTTC.

The chain is built from TRBV24-1 and TRBJ1-2; TRBD1 aligns across 7 bases. This CDR3 comprises 14 residues. CDR1 is KGHDR, CDR2 SFDVKD, per germline. Germline trimming cut 4 bases from V and 3 bases from J; bases unmatched to any gene: 4. CDR3 bases: TGTGCCACCAGTGACTCGGGGACAGACTATGGCTACACCTTC. Protein product: CATSDSGTDYGYTF.

The rearrangement joins TRBV9 to TRBJ1-2; D remains ambiguous. The germline V gene has CDR1 SGDLS and CDR2 YYNGEE. V was pared by 4 bases and J by 4 bases, with 11 bases between. The CDR3 has 13 amino acids. The CDR3 nucleotides are TGTGCCAGCAGCTCTAGTTATTCCTATGGCTACACCTTC. Its translation: CASSSSYSYGYTF.

The rearrangement links TRBV6-5 to TRBJ1-4; no firm D call. Germline CDR1 is MNHEY and CDR2 is SVGAGI. With 2 bases removed from V and 8 bases from J, the gap between germline ends came to 15 bases. The CDR3 sequence is 15 residues long. The CDR3 here is CASSYPGVGGEKLFF. CDR3 coding DNA: TGTGCCAGCAGTTACCCCGGGGTTGGCGGCGAAAAACTGTTTTTT.

V is TRBV5-1 and J is TRBJ2-7; D possibly corresponds to TRBD2 (5 bases). Germline CDR1 reads SGHRS; CDR2 reads YFSETQ. The V end was cut by 6 bases, the J end by 0 bases, with 10 bases between. This CDR3 region has 13 residues. The CDR3 protein is CASTRTGSYEQYF. CDR3 DNA: TGCGCCAGCACCCGGACTGGCTCCTACGAGCAGTACTTC. The whole variable domain, remainder taken from reference TRBV5-1 and TRBJ2-7, is KAGVTQTPRYLIKTRGQQVTLSCSPISGHRSVSWYQQTPGQGLQFLFEYFSETQRNKGNFPGRFSGRQFSNSRSEMNVSTLELGDSALYLCASTRTGSYEQYFGPGTRLTVT.

CDR3: CAASPTATNEKLFF. CDR3 DNA sequence: TGTGCCGCATCCCCCACAGCAACTAATGAAAAACTGTTTTTT. This sequence joins TRBV19 and TRBJ1-4; D is ambiguous. The CDR3 runs to 14 residues. Trimming shortened V by 11 bases and J by 0 bases, and 13 bases separated the two germline ends. The V gene's germline CDR1 is LNHDA and CDR2 SQIVND (reference sequence).

This chain uses TRBV27 with TRBJ2-1; the D is unclear. This CDR3 is built from 14 residues. Per the germline V gene, CDR1 is MNHEY and CDR2 is SMNVEV (reference sequence). V was shortened by 0 bases and J by 9 bases, with 12 bases between the two germline ends. The DNA of the CDR3 is TGTGCCAGCAGTTTATCAGGTGCCCGGGCTGAGCAGTTCTTC. Encoded protein: CASSLSGARAEQFF.